This TCR beta chain was found in a study of blood T cell repertoires in COVID-19 (dated by TCRdb to the early 2020s). Turning to the overall study: The collaborator samples originated in the United States, Italy and Spain and spanned the acute and convalescent phases of COVID-19. The prospective study material was composed of cDNA or gDNA derived from T cells, B-cell-depleted T cells, or PBMCs. The dataset comprised deeply sampled blood TCRbeta repertoires from subjects exposed to, actively infected with, or recovered from COVID-19. The repertoires were made available in a free public database intended to serve as a resource for research on the immune response to SARS-CoV-2. The samples were drawn from two sources: the first 160 participants of the ongoing ImmuneRACE study, and 1,200 or so subjects contributed by 6 global collaborators. Sample metadata almost always included a de-identified subject ID, COVID-19 status, age in years and sex. Where available, HLA class I and class II types were taken from metadata supplied by the sample provider and were not determined by assay-based typing. General findings and caveats noted by the study authors: The amount of clinical and demographic metadata varied by source and participant and was provided uncurated.

Each collaborating institution followed its own protocols to collect whole blood in K2EDTA tubes. Collaborator samples were shipped for TCRbeta analysis as frozen whole blood, isolated PBMCs, or DNA extracted from either sample type. Details on this clone: The antigen it recognizes is unknown. Base qualities are missing; no much larger clone stands one base away.

The immunoSEQ Assay, a bias-controlled multiplex PCR, was used to amplify TCRbeta CDR3 regions from genomic DNA. On the study's bioinformatics: The number of nucleated cells in each sample was estimated by amplification of reference gene primers within the assay. To quantify the absolute abundance of each unique TCRbeta CDR3 rearrangement, sequence reads were collapsed and filtered. For each sample, productive Simpson clonality was calculated by taking the square root of Simpson's diversity index across productive rearrangements. In TCRdb, the immuneACCESS table is reduced to in-frame sequences with V and J assigned. These tables do not hold every clone; where another copy was compared, an unresolved V gene accounts for under half, and the others remain unexplained. That table supplies the V and J calls and clone size; D and trimming were determined from the DNA. The sample contains around 300,000 clones, 75% to 90% of them found a single time. Roughly 2.1% of the sample comes from the top ten.

V sheds 3 bases and J sheds 4 bases, leaving 6 bases between their ends. The CDR3 holds 12 amino acids from the cysteine to the phenylalanine. Only CDR3 DNA remains: 36 bases, in frame from the first base. This receptor was obtained from a man younger than 35 with active or convalescent COVID-19. Recombination linked TRBV12-3 or TRBV12-4 to TRBJ1-1; no D gene can be assigned with confidence. The sequencing sample was made of peripheral blood. CDR3 protein: CASSFSVTEAFF. The sequenced DNA is TGTGCCAGCAGTTTTTCCGTCACTGAAGCTTTCTTT.